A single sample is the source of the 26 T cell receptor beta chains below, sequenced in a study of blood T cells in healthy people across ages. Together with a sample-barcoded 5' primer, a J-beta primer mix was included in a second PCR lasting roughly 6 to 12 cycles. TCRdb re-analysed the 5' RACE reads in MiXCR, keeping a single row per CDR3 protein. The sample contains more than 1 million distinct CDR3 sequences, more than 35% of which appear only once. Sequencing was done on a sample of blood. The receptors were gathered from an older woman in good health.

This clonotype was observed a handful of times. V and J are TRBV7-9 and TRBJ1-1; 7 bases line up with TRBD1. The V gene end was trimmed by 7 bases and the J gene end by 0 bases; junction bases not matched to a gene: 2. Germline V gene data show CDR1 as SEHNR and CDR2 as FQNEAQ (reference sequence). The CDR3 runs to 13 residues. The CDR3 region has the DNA TGTGCCAGCACGGGACAGATGAACACTGAAGCTTTCTTT. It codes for CASTGQMNTEAFF.

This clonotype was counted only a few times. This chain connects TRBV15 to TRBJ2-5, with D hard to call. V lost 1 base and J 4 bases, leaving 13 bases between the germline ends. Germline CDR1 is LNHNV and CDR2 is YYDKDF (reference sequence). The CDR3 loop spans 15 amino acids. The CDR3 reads CATSRVPASSETQYF. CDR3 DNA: TGTGCCACCAGCAGAGTACCGGCCAGCTCAGAGACCCAGTACTTC.

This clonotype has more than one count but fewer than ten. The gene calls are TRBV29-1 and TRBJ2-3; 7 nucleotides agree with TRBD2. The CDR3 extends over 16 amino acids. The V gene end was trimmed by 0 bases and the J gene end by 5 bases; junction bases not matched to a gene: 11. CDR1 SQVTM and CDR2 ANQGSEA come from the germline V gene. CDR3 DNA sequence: TGCAGCGTTGAAGATCCCAGACTAGCCCGAGGAGATACGCAGTATTTT. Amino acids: CSVEDPRLARGDTQYF.

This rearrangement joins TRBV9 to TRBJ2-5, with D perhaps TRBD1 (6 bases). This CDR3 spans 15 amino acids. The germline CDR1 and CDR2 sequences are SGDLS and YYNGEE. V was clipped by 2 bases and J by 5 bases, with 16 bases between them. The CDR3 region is CASSVFEGEGETQYF. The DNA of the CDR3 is TGTGCCAGCAGCGTTTTTGAGGGGGAAGGGGAGACCCAGTACTTC.

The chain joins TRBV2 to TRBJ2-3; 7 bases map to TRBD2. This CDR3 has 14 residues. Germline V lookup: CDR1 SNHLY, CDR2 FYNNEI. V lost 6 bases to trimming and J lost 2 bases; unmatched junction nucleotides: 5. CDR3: CASRPGLNTDTQYF. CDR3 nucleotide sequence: TGTGCCAGCAGGCCGGGACTAAACACAGATACGCAGTATTTT.

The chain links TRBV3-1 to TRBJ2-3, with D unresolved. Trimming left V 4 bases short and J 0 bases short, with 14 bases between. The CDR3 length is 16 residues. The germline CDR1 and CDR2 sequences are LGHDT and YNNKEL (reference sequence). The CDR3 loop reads CASSRAGSSSTDTQYF. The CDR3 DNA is TGTGCCAGCAGCCGCGCCGGTTCCTCTAGCACAGATACGCAGTATTTT.

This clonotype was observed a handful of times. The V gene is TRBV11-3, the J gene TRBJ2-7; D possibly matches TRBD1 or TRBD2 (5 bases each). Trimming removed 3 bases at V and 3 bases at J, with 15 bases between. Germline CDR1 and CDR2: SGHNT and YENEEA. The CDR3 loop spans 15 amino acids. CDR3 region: CASSFAGTPDYEQYF. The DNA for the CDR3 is TGTGCCAGCAGCTTCGCCGGGACCCCGGACTACGAGCAGTACTTC.

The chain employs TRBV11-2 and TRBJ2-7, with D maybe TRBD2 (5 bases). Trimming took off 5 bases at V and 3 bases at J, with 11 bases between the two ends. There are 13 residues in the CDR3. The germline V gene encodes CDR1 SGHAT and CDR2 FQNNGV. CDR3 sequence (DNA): TGTGCCAGCAGCGGATCGAGGGTCTACGAGCAGTACTTC. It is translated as CASSGSRVYEQYF. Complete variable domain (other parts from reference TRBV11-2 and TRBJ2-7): EAGVAQSPRYKIIEKRQSVAFWCNPISGHATLYWYQQILGQGPKLLIQFQNNGVVDDSQLPKDRFSAERLKGVDSTLKIQPAKLEDSAVYLCASSGSRVYEQYFGPGTRLTVT.

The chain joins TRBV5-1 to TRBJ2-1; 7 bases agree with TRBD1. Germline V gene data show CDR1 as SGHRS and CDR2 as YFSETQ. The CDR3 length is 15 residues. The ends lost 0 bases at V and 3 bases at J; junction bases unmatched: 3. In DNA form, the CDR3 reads TGCGCCAGCAGCTTGGAGGGGGCAATCTACAATGAGCAGTTCTTC. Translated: CASSLEGAIYNEQFF.

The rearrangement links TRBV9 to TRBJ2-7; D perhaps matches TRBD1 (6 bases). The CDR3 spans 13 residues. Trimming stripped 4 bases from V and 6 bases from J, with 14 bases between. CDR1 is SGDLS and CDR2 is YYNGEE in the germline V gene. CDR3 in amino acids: CASSMTGSSEQYF. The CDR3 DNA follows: TGTGCCAGCAGCATGACAGGTTCGTCCGAGCAGTACTTC. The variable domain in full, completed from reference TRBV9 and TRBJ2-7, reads DSGVTQTPKHLITATGQRVTLRCSPRSGDLSVYWYQQSLDQGLQFLIQYYNGEERAKGNILERFSAQQFPDLHSELNLSSLELGDSALYFCASSMTGSSEQYFGPGTRLTVT.

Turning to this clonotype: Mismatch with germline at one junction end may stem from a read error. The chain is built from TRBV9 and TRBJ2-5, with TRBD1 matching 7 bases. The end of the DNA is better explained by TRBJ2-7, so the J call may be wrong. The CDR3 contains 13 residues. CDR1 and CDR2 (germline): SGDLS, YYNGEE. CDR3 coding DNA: TGTGCCGGCAGTACACAGGGGTGGCACGAGCAGTACTTC. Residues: CAGSTQGWHEQYF.

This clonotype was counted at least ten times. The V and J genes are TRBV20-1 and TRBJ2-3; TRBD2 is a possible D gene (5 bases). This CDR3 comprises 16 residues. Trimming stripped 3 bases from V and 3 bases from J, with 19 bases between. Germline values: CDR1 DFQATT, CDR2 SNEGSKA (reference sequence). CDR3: CSASGVERVKTDTQYF. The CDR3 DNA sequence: TGCAGTGCTAGTGGGGTAGAGAGGGTAAAGACAGATACGCAGTATTTT.

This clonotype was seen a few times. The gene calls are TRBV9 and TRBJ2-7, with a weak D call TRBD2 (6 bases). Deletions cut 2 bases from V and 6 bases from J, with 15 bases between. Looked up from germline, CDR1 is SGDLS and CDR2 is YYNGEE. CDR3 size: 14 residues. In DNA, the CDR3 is TGTGCCAGCAGCGTGTACGGGGGACGTGGCGAGCAGTACTTC. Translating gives CASSVYGGRGEQYF.

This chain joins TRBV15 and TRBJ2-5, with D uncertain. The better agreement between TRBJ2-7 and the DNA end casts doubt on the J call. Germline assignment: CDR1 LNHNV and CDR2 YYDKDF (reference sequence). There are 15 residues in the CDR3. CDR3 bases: TGTGCCACCAGCAGAGACCGAAATGCCGCCTACGAGCAGTACTTC. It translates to CATSRDRNAAYEQYF.

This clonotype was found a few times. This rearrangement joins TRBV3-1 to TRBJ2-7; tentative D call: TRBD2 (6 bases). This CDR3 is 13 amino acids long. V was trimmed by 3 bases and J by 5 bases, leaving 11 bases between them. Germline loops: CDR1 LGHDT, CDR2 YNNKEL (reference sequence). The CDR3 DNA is TGTGCCAGCAGCCAGGGGGACTTCAACGAGCAGTACTTC. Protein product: CASSQGDFNEQYF.

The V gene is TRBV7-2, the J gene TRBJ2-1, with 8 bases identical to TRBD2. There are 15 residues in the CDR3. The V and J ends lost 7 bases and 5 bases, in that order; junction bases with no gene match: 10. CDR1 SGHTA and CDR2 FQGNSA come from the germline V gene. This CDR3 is CASNVRGTRNNEQFF. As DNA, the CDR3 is TGTGCCAGCAACGTACGAGGGACTAGGAACAATGAGCAGTTCTTC.

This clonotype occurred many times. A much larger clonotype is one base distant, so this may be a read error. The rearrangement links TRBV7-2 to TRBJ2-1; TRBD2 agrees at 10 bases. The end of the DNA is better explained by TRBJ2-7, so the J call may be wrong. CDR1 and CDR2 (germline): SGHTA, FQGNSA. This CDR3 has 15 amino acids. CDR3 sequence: CASSLSSGSYNEQYF. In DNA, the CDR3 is TGTGCCAGCAGCTTGTCTAGCGGGAGTTACAATGAGCAGTACTTC.

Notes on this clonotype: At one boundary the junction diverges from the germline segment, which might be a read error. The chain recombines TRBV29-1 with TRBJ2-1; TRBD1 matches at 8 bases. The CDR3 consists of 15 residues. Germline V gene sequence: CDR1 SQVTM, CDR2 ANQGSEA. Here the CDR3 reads CSVSRTGSTYNERFF. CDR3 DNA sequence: TGCAGCGTGAGCCGGACAGGGTCAACCTACAATGAGCGGTTCTTC.

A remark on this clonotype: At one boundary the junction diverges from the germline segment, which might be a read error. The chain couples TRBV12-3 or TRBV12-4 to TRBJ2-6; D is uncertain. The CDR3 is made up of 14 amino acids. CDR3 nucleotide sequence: TGTGCCAACAGTTTAGATTCTGGGGCCAACGTCCTGACTTTC. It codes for CANSLDSGANVLTF.

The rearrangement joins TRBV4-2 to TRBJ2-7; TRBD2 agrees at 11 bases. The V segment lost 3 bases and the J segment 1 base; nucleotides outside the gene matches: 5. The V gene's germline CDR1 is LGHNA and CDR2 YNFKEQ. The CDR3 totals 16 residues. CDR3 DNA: TGTGCCAGCAGCCAGTGGGGACTAGCGGCTTCCTACGAGCAGTACTTC. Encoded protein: CASSQWGLAASYEQYF.

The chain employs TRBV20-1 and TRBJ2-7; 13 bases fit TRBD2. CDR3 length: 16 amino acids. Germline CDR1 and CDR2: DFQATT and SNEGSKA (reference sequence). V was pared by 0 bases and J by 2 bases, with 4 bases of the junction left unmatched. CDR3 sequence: CSARDWGLAGTYEQYF. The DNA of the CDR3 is TGCAGTGCTAGAGATTGGGGACTAGCGGGAACCTACGAGCAGTACTTC.

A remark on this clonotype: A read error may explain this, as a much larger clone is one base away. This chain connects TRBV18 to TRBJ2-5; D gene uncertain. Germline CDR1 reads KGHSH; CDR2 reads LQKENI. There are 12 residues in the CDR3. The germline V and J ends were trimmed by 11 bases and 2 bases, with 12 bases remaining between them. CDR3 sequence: CAGTGGQETQYF. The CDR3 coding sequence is TGTGCCGGCACCGGCGGACAAGAGACCCAGTACTTC.

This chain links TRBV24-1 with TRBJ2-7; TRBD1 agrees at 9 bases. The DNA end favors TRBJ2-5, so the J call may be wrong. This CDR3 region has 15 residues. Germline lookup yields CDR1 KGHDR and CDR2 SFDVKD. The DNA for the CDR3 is TGTGCCACCAGTGATTCCGGGACAGGGAAAGAGACCCAGTACTTC. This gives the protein CATSDSGTGKETQYF.

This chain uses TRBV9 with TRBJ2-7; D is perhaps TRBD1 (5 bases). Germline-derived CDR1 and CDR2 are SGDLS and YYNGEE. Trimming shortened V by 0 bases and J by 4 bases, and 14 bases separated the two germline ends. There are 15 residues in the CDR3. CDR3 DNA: TGTGCCAGCAGCGTAGGTGGCGCTCCAGGGTACGAGCAGTACTTC. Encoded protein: CASSVGGAPGYEQYF.

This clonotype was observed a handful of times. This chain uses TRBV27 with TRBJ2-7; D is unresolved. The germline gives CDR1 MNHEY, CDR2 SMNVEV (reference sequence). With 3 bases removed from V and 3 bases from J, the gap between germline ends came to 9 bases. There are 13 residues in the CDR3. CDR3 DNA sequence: TGTGCCAGCAGTTTGGTTGTAGACTACGAGCAGTACTTC. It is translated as CASSLVVDYEQYF.

The CDR3 is CASSVDGSGSGADTQYF. CDR3 nucleotide sequence: TGTGCCAGCAGCGTAGATGGTAGCGGGAGCGGCGCAGATACGCAGTATTTT. The rearrangement joins TRBV9 to TRBJ2-3; 9 nucleotides line up with TRBD2. Losses at the gene ends were 0 bases for V and 4 bases for J; bases not matched to a gene: 9. The CDR3 has 17 amino acids. Germline V gene lookup returns CDR1 SGDLS and CDR2 YYNGEE.